This TCR beta chain derives from a study of blood T cell repertoires in COVID-19. Profiling relied on immunoSEQ multiplex PCR, and the TCRdb table lists in-frame clones only, not all of them. The table lists some 120,000 clones, about 84% of them singletons. Input material: peripheral blood. The receptor was isolated from an older woman with acute or convalescent COVID-19.

CDR3 protein: CASALGVNTEAFF. The CDR3 DNA sequence: TGTGCCAGCGCCCTGGGAGTGAACACTGAAGCTTTCTTT. The genes are TRBV5-4 and TRBJ1-1; D ambiguous. The ends were cut back, 7 bases at V and 0 bases at J, with 10 bases in the middle. The germline gives CDR1 SGHNT, CDR2 YYREEE (reference sequence). This CDR3 is built from 13 residues.